Listed below are T cell receptor beta chains from one sample, sequenced in a study of shared T cell receptors in the human thymus. The table came from immunoSEQ multiplex PCR; TCRdb's copy has only in-frame clones and leaves some out. The table shows about 500,000 clones, with 75% to 85% occurring only once. These data also featured in a second study, about human thymus T cells.

The sample consisted of thymocytes. The receptors originated from a boy under two years old with a congenital heart defect. Both conserved end residues are part of each CDR3. Each record gives: CDR3 DNA, CDR3 protein, J gene, CDR3 length, D gene, clone size, V gene. The D gene is left open where the match is weak. Only part of the rows carry a size: once, few, many, or a class if the clone is expanded.

cdr3_nt: TGTGCCAGCAGCCCCACACGCCAAGAGACCCAGTACTTC; cdr3_aa: CASSPTRQETQYF; j_call: TRBJ2-5; cdr3_length: 13; d_call: NA; clone_size: NA; v_call: TRBV14
cdr3_nt: TGTGCCAGCAGCGAGGGACTAGCGGGAAGCAATGAGCAGTTCTTC; cdr3_aa: CASSEGLAGSNEQFF; j_call: TRBJ2-1; cdr3_length: 15; d_call: TRBD2; clone_size: NA; v_call: TRBV9
cdr3_nt: TGCAGCGTTGAAAGGAGAGCGTTCAACACTGAAGCTTTCTTT; cdr3_aa: CSVERRAFNTEAFF; j_call: TRBJ1-1; cdr3_length: 14; d_call: NA; clone_size: NA; v_call: TRBV29-1
cdr3_nt: TGTGCCAGCAGCATACGGCCCCGGAGCTCCTACAATGAGCAGTTCTTC; cdr3_aa: CASSIRPRSSYNEQFF; j_call: TRBJ2-1; cdr3_length: 16; d_call: NA; clone_size: NA; v_call: TRBV7-2
cdr3_nt: TGTGCCAGCAGGGGCTGGGCGGGCTTGGGGCAGTACTTC; cdr3_aa: CASRGWAGLGQYF; j_call: TRBJ2-7; cdr3_length: 13; d_call: NA; clone_size: NA; v_call: TRBV25-1
cdr3_nt: TGTGCCAGTAGTATAGACGGACTAGCGGACTCCTACGAGCAGTACTTC; cdr3_aa: CASSIDGLADSYEQYF; j_call: TRBJ2-7; cdr3_length: 16; d_call: TRBD2; clone_size: NA; v_call: TRBV19
cdr3_nt: TGTGCCAGCAGCGTATTCCGGGAGGGCGCCTACAATGAGCAGTTCTTC; cdr3_aa: CASSVFREGAYNEQFF; j_call: TRBJ2-1; cdr3_length: 16; d_call: TRBD2; clone_size: NA; v_call: TRBV9
cdr3_nt: TGCGCCAGCAGCTTGGGGCCTAGGGGCGGGAGGGCCCACACCAACGAGCAGTACTTC; cdr3_aa: CASSLGPRGGRAHTNEQYF; j_call: TRBJ2-7; cdr3_length: 19; d_call: TRBD2; clone_size: NA; v_call: TRBV5-1
cdr3_nt: TGTGCCAGCAGCCAAGAATCGGACGAGCAGTACTTC; cdr3_aa: CASSQESDEQYF; j_call: TRBJ2-7; cdr3_length: 12; d_call: NA; clone_size: NA; v_call: TRBV14
cdr3_nt: TGTGCCAGCAGCTTAGGGGAGCCTAGCGTCCGTTCCTACAATGAGCAGTTCTTC; cdr3_aa: CASSLGEPSVRSYNEQFF; j_call: TRBJ2-1; cdr3_length: 18; d_call: NA; clone_size: NA; v_call: TRBV7-9
cdr3_nt: TGTGCCAGCAGCCAAGGGTTGGGACTAGTCACAGATACGCAGTATTTT; cdr3_aa: CASSQGLGLVTDTQYF; j_call: TRBJ2-3; cdr3_length: 16; d_call: TRBD2; clone_size: NA; v_call: TRBV4-2
cdr3_nt: TGTGCTAGTGGTTTGGCTCGGACAGGGGGGAGCGGGAGCTCCTACAATGAGCAGTTCTTC; cdr3_aa: CASGLARTGGSGSSYNEQFF; j_call: TRBJ2-1; cdr3_length: 20; d_call: TRBD1; clone_size: NA; v_call: TRBV12-5
cdr3_nt: TGCGCCAGCAGTCAACTCCCGGGCCCACAGGGGAACACCGGGGAGCTGTTTTTT; cdr3_aa: CASSQLPGPQGNTGELFF; j_call: TRBJ2-2; cdr3_length: 18; d_call: NA; clone_size: once; v_call: TRBV23-1
cdr3_nt: TGCGCCAGCAGCCAAGCACAGGATAGCTCCTACAATGAGCAGTTCTTC; cdr3_aa: CASSQAQDSSYNEQFF; j_call: TRBJ2-1; cdr3_length: 16; d_call: NA; clone_size: NA; v_call: TRBV4-1
cdr3_nt: TGCGCCAGCAGGGCAGGTCACACCGGGGAGCTGTTTTTT; cdr3_aa: CASRAGHTGELFF; j_call: TRBJ2-2; cdr3_length: 13; d_call: NA; clone_size: NA; v_call: TRBV4-3
cdr3_nt: TGTGCCAGCAGCCGGGAGGGACACCTGAACACTGAAGCTTTCTTT; cdr3_aa: CASSREGHLNTEAFF; j_call: TRBJ1-1; cdr3_length: 15; d_call: NA; clone_size: NA; v_call: TRBV14
cdr3_nt: TGCGCCAGCAGCCAAGGGACTAGCGGTCTTAGCTCCTACGAGCAGTACTTC; cdr3_aa: CASSQGTSGLSSYEQYF; j_call: TRBJ2-7; cdr3_length: 17; d_call: TRBD2; clone_size: once; v_call: TRBV4-1
cdr3_nt: TGCGCCAGCAGCCAAGATGGGGGGACTAGCGGGAGAAGGAATGAGCAGTTCTTC; cdr3_aa: CASSQDGGTSGRRNEQFF; j_call: TRBJ2-1; cdr3_length: 18; d_call: TRBD2; clone_size: NA; v_call: TRBV4-1
cdr3_nt: TGTGCCAGCACCCATCCTGGAGTGAAAAATGGCTACACCTTC; cdr3_aa: CASTHPGVKNGYTF; j_call: TRBJ1-2; cdr3_length: 14; d_call: NA; clone_size: NA; v_call: TRBV6-6
cdr3_nt: TGCGCCAGCAGCCAAGTGAGGCTAGCGGGAGGGCCGGGGGAGCAGTTCTTC; cdr3_aa: CASSQVRLAGGPGEQFF; j_call: TRBJ2-1; cdr3_length: 17; d_call: TRBD2; clone_size: few; v_call: TRBV4-1
cdr3_nt: TGTGCCACCAGCAGAGAACTGGCTAGTGGAGATACGCAGTATTTT; cdr3_aa: CATSRELASGDTQYF; j_call: TRBJ2-3; cdr3_length: 15; d_call: NA; clone_size: NA; v_call: TRBV15
cdr3_nt: TGTGCCAGCAGCTTAGATCATGGGGGAGGTCCCTACAATGAGCAGTTCTTC; cdr3_aa: CASSLDHGGGPYNEQFF; j_call: TRBJ2-1; cdr3_length: 17; d_call: NA; clone_size: NA; v_call: TRBV7-9
cdr3_nt: TGTGCCAGCTCACTCCCTGGACAGGGTGGACAGCCCCAGCATTTT; cdr3_aa: CASSLPGQGGQPQHF; j_call: TRBJ1-5; cdr3_length: 15; d_call: TRBD1; clone_size: NA; v_call: TRBV18
cdr3_nt: TGTGCCAGCAGCTCGAAACCTCCGGGACTAGCGGGAGGGCCAAAGTTTGTTCCATACGAGCAGTACTTC; cdr3_aa: CASSSKPPGLAGGPKFVPYEQYF; j_call: TRBJ2-7; cdr3_length: 23; d_call: TRBD2; clone_size: NA; v_call: TRBV27
cdr3_nt: TGTGCCAGCGCACTAGCGGGAGATGGGTACAATGAGCAGTTCTTC; cdr3_aa: CASALAGDGYNEQFF; j_call: TRBJ2-1; cdr3_length: 15; d_call: TRBD2; clone_size: once; v_call: TRBV27
cdr3_nt: TGCAGCGTTGAACGGTCAAAGCGCTTCCGAGGGTACTACAATGAGCAGTTCTTC; cdr3_aa: CSVERSKRFRGYYNEQFF; j_call: TRBJ2-1; cdr3_length: 18; d_call: NA; clone_size: NA; v_call: TRBV29-1
cdr3_nt: TGTGCCAGCAGCTACAGGGGGAGCTCCTACGAGCAGTACTTC; cdr3_aa: CASSYRGSSYEQYF; j_call: TRBJ2-7; cdr3_length: 14; d_call: TRBD1; clone_size: NA; v_call: TRBV7-9
cdr3_nt: TGCGCCAGCAGCTCCCCATTTTACAATGAGCAGTTCTTC; cdr3_aa: CASSSPFYNEQFF; j_call: TRBJ2-1; cdr3_length: 13; d_call: NA; clone_size: NA; v_call: TRBV5-1
cdr3_nt: TGTGCCATCAGTGAGACTAGCGGTTCCTACGAGCAGTACTTC; cdr3_aa: CAISETSGSYEQYF; j_call: TRBJ2-7; cdr3_length: 14; d_call: TRBD2; clone_size: NA; v_call: TRBV10-3
cdr3_nt: TGTGCCAGCAGCTTTTCCCCCGGAGAGGGCGGACCTGGCTACACCTTC; cdr3_aa: CASSFSPGEGGPGYTF; j_call: TRBJ1-2; cdr3_length: 16; d_call: NA; clone_size: NA; v_call: TRBV11-3
cdr3_nt: TGCGCCAGCAGCTTCCGGGACTCGAACACAGATACGCAGTATTTT; cdr3_aa: CASSFRDSNTDTQYF; j_call: TRBJ2-3; cdr3_length: 15; d_call: NA; clone_size: NA; v_call: TRBV4-3
cdr3_nt: TGTGCCAGCAGGACGGGACAGGGGGGAGCAGAGACCCAGTACTTC; cdr3_aa: CASRTGQGGAETQYF; j_call: TRBJ2-5; cdr3_length: 15; d_call: TRBD1; clone_size: NA; v_call: TRBV6-1